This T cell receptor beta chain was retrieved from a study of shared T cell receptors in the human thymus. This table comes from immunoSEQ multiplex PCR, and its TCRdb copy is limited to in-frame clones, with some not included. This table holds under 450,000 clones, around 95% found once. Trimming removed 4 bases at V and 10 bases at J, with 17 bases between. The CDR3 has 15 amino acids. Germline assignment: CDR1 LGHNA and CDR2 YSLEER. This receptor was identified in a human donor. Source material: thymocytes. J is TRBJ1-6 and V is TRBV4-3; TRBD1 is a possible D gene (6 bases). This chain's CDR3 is CASSPGGGADSPLHF. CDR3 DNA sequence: TGCGCCAGCAGCCCAGGCGGGGGCGCGGACTCACCCCTCCACTTT.